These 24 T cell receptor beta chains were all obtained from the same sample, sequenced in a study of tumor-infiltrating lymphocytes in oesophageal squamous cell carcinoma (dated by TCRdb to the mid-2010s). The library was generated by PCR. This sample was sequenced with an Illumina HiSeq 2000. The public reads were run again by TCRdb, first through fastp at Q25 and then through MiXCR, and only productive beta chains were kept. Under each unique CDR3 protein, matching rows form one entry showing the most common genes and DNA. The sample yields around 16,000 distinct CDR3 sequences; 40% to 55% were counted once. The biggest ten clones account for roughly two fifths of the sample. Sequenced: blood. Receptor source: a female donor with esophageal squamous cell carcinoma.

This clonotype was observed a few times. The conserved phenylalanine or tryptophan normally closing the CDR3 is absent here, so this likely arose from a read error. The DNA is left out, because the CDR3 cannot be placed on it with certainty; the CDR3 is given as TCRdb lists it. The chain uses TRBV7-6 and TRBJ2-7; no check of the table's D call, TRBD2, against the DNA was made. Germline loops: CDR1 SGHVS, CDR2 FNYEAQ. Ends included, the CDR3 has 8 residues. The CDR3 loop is CASSLVLA.

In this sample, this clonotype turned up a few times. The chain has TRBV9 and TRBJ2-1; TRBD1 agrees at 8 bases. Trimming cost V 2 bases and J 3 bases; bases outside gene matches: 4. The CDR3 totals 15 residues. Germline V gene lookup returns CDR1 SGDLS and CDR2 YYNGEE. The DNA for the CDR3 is TGTGCCAGCAGCGTCGGCACAGGGGGCTACAATGAGCAGTTCTTC. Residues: CASSVGTGGYNEQFF.

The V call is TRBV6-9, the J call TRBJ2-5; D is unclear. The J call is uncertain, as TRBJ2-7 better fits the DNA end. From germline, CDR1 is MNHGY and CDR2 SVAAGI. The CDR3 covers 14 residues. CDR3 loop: CASSSGPSFAEQYF. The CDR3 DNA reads TGTGCCAGCAGTTCCGGACCATCCTTCGCCGAGCAGTACTTC.

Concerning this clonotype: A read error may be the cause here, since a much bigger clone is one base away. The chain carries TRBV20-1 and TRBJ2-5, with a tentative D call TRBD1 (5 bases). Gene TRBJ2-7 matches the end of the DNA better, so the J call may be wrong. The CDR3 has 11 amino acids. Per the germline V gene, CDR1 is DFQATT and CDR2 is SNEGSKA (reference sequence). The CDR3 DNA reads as TGCAGTGCTAGCCCAGGGAACGAGCAGTACTTC. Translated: CSASPGNEQYF.

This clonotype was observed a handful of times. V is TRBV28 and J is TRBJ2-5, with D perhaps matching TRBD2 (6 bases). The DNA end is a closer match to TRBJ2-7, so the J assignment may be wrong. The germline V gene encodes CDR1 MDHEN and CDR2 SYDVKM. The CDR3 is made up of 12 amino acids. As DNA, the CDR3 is TGTGCCTTGGGGCGGGACTCCTACGAGCAGTACTTC. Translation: CALGRDSYEQYF.

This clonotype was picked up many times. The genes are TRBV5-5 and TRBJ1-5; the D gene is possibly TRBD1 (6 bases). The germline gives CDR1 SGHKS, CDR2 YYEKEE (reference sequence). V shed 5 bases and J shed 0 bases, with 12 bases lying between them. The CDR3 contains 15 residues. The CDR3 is CASSRTVNSNQPQHF. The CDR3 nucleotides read TGTGCCAGCAGTCGGACAGTTAATAGCAATCAGCCCCAGCATTTT.

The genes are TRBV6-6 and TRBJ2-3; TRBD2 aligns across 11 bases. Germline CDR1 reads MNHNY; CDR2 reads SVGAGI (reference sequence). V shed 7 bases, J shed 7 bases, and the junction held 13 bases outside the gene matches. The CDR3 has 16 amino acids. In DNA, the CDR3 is TGTGCCAGCAACAGCCCCCCGGGACTAGCGGCAAATACGCAGTATTTT. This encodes CASNSPPGLAANTQYF.

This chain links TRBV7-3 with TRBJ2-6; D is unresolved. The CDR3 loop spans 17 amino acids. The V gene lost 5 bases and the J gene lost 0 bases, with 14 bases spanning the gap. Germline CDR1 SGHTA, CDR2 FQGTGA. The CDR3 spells CASSPAGRVSGANVLTF. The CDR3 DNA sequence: TGTGCCAGCAGCCCCGCCGGACGGGTCTCTGGGGCCAACGTCCTGACTTTC.

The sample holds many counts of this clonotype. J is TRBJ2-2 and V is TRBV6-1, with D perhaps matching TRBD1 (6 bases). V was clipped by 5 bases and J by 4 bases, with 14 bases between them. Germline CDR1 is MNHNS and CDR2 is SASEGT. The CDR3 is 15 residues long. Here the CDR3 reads CASSWDTAGTGELFF. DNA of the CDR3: TGTGCCAGCAGTTGGGACACCGCGGGCACCGGGGAGCTGTTTTTT.

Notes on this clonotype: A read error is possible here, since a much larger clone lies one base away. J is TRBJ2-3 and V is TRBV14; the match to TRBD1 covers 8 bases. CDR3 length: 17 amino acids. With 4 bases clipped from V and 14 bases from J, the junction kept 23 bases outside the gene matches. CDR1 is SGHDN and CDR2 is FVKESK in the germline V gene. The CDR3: CASSLRTGSANTGELYF. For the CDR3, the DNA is TGTGCCAGCAGCCTTCGGACAGGGAGTGCGAACACCGGGGAGCTGTATTTT.

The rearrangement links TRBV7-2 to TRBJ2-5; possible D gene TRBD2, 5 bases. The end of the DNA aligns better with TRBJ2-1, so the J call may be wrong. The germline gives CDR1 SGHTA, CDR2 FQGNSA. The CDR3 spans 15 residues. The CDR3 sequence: CASSFRGSSYNEQFF. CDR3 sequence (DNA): TGTGCCAGCAGCTTCCGCGGGTCCTCCTACAATGAGCAGTTCTTC.

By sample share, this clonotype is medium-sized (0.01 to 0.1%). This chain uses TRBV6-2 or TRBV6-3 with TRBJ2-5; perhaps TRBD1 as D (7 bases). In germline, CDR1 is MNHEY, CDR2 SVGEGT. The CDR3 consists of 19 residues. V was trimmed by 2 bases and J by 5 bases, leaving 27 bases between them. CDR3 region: CASSYPLGGLSGRGETQYF. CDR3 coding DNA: TGTGCCAGCAGTTACCCTTTGGGGGGCCTTTCCGGCAGGGGGGAGACCCAGTACTTC.

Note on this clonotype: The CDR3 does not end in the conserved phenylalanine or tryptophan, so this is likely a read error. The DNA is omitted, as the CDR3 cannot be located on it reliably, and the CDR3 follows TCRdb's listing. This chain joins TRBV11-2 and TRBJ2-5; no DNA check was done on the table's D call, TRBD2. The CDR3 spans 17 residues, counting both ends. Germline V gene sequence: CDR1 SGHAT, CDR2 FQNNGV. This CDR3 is CASSLTQSHDYGYTFGS.

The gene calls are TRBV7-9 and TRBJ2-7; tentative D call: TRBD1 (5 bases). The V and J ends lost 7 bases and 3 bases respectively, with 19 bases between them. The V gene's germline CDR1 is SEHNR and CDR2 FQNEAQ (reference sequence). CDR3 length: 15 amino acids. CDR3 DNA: TGTGCCAGCAAGGACACACGAGAAGAAGGCTACGAGCAGTACTTC. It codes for CASKDTREEGYEQYF. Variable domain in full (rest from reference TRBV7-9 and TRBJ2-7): DTGVSQNPRHKITKRGQNVTFRCDPISEHNRLYWYRQTLGQGPEFLTYFQNEAQLEKSRLLSDRFSAERPKGSFSTLEIQRTEQGDSAMYLCASKDTREEGYEQYFGPGTRLTVT.

CDR3 nucleotide sequence: TGTGCCAGCAGTGAAGAACCAACCTCCAGTAGCACAGATACGCAGTATTTT. Residues: CASSEEPTSSSTDTQYF. The gene calls are TRBV6-1 and TRBJ2-3, with D uncertain. CDR3 length equals 17 residues. The germline V gene encodes CDR1 MNHNS and CDR2 SASEGT. The V and J ends lost 1 base and 0 bases respectively, with 14 bases between them.

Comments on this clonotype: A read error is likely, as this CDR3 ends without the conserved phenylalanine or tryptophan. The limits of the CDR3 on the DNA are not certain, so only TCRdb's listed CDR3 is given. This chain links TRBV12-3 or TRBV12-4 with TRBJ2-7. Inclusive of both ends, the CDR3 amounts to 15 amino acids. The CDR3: CASATSENYGYTFGS.

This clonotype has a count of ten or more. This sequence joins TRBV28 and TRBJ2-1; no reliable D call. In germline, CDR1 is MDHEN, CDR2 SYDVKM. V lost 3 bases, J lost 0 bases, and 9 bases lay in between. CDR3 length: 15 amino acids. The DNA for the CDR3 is TGTGCCAGCAGTTTCCTAGGTCCCTCCTACAATGAGCAGTTCTTC. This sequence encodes CASSFLGPSYNEQFF.

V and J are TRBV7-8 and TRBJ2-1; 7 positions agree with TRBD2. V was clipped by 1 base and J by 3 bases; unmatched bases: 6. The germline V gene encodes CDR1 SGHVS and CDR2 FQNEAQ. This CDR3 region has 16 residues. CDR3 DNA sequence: TGTGCCAGCAGCTTAGTAGAGGGGAGGGGCTACAATGAGCAGTTCTTC. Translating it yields CASSLVEGRGYNEQFF.

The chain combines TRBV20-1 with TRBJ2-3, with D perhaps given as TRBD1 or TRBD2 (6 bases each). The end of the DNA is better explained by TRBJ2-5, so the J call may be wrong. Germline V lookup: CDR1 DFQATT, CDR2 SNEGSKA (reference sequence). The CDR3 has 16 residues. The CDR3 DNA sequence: TGCAGTGCTAGGGACAGCGGGCCCGTTGGGGGGGAGACCCAGTACTTC. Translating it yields CSARDSGPVGGETQYF.

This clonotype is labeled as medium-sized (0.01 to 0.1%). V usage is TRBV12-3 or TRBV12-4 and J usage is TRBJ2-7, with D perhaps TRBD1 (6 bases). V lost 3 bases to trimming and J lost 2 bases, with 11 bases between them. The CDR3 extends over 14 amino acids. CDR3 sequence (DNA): TGTGCCAGCAGTTTGAGGGGGATACCCTACGAGCAGTACTTC. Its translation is CASSLRGIPYEQYF.

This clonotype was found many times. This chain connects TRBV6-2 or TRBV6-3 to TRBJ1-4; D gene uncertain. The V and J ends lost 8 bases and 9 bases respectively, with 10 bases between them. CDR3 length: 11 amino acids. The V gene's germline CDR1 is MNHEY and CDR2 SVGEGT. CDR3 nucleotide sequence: TGTGCCAGCGCCTGGGAGAAAAAACTGTTTTTT. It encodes CASAWEKKLFF.

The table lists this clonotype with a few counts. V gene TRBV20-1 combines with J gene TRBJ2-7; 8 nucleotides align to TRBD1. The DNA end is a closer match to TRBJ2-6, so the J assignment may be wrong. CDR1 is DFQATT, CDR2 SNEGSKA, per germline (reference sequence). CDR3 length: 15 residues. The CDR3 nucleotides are TGCAGTGCCTCGGACAGGGCCCCCGGGGCCAACGTCCTGACTTTC. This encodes CSASDRAPGANVLTF.

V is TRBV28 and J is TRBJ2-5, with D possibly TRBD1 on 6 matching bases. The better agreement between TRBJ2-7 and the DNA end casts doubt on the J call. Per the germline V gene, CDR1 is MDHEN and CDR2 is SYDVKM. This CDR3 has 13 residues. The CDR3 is CATTVRGSYEQYF. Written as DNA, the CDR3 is TGTGCCACCACAGTCAGGGGATCCTACGAGCAGTACTTC.

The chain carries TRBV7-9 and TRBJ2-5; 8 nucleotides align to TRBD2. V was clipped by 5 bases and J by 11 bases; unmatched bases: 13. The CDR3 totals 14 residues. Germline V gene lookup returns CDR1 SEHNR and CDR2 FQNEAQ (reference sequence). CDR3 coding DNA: TGTGCCAGCAGCAGGGGGACTAGTCCCTATGAGCAGTACTTC. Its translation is CASSRGTSPYEQYF.